The 22 T cell receptor beta chains below all came from one sample that was sequenced in a study of shared clonotypes between healthy human individuals. The method was immunoSEQ multiplex PCR; TCRdb's version includes in-frame clones alone and lacks a portion of them. This table has 950,000 to 1,100,000 clones, 70% to 80% appearing once. Sequencing was performed on memory CD4+ T cells sorted from blood. As to subset: CD45RA-negative fraction. These receptors were obtained from a young man in good health.

A note on this clone: The same CDR3 can be traced to other DNA sequences in this sample. The V and J genes are TRBV30 and TRBJ2-1; D gene unclear. Germline V CDR1 and CDR2: GTSNPN, SVGIG (reference sequence). The CDR3 spans 13 residues. Trimming pared 2 bases from V and 9 bases from J, leaving 14 bases between. CDR3 residues: CAWSRVRLGEQFF. The CDR3, as DNA: TGTGCCTGGAGTAGAGTTCGGCTCGGTGAGCAGTTCTTC. Filled out from reference TRBV30 and TRBJ2-1, the complete variable domain reads SQTIHQWPATLVQPVGSPLSLECTVEGTSNPNLYWYRQAAGRGLQLLFYSVGIGQISSEVPQNLSASRPQDRQFILSSKKLLLSDSGFYLCAWSRVRLGEQFFGPGTRLTVL.

This sequence joins TRBV27 and TRBJ1-2, with D tentatively TRBD1 (6 bases). V was cut by 2 bases and J by 1 base, with 11 bases left in between. CDR3 size: 15 residues. CDR1 and CDR2 (germline): MNHEY, SMNVEV (reference sequence). This CDR3 is CASSLLRTDNYGYTF. The DNA for the CDR3 is TGTGCCAGCAGTTTACTCCGGACAGATAACTATGGCTACACCTTC.

The chain couples TRBV19 to TRBJ1-3; possibly TRBD1 for D (5 bases). The CDR3 extends over 16 amino acids. Trimming shortened V by 4 bases and J by 4 bases, and 17 bases separated the two germline ends. From germline, CDR1 is LNHDA and CDR2 SQIVND (reference sequence). The CDR3 is CASSTSDGTKGNTIYF. The CDR3 DNA is TGTGCCAGTAGTACTTCGGACGGGACCAAAGGAAACACCATATATTTT. Filled out from reference TRBV19 and TRBJ1-3, the complete variable domain reads DGGITQSPKYLFRKEGQNVTLSCEQNLNHDAMYWYRQDPGQGLRLIYYSQIVNDFQKGDIAEGYSVSREKKESFPLTVTSAQKNPTAFYLCASSTSDGTKGNTIYFGEGSWLTVV.

The sample holds a few counts of this clone. The V call is TRBV28, the J call TRBJ1-2; D uncertain. The CDR3 has 12 residues. Between the trimmed V and J ends, which lost 2 bases and 8 bases, there was a span of 9 bases. Germline V gene data show CDR1 as MDHEN and CDR2 as SYDVKM. The CDR3 here is CASSLVAGGYTF. The CDR3 nucleotides are TGTGCCAGCAGTTTAGTAGCGGGCGGCTACACCTTC.

This clone was seen more than once but under ten times. The DNA of the CDR3 is TGTGCCAGTAAGGGTTCCAACTACGAGCAGTACTTC. This sequence encodes CASKGSNYEQYF. The V and J genes are TRBV28 and TRBJ2-7; D uncertain. Germline-derived CDR1 and CDR2 are MDHEN and SYDVKM. Trimming left V 9 bases short and J 3 bases short, with 12 bases between. There are 12 residues in the CDR3.

J is TRBJ1-4 and V is TRBV30, with 10 bases identical to TRBD1. V shed 2 bases, J shed 8 bases, and the junction held 8 bases outside the gene matches. Looked up from germline, CDR1 is GTSNPN and CDR2 is SVGIG (reference sequence). This CDR3 has 15 residues. CDR3 amino acids: CAWSRDRGPWEKLFF. The CDR3 DNA sequence: TGTGCCTGGAGTAGGGACAGGGGCCCTTGGGAAAAACTGTTTTTT.

The chain carries TRBV6-6 and TRBJ1-5; weak D call: TRBD1 (6 bases). Trimming pared 6 bases from V and 7 bases from J, leaving 16 bases between. CDR3 length: 14 residues. Germline CDR1 is MNHNY and CDR2 is SVGAGI (reference sequence). CDR3 in DNA: TGTGCCAGCAGCGAGAGGGGGAGTAGACAGCCCCAGCATTTT. Its translation: CASSERGSRQPQHF.

CDR3 DNA sequence: TGTGCCAGCAGCCCCCGGTGGAACAAAAACATTCAGTACTTC. Its translation is CASSPRWNKNIQYF. The V gene is TRBV7-9, the J gene TRBJ2-4; D is ambiguous. The CDR3 sequence is 14 residues long. With 5 bases removed from V and 3 bases from J, the gap between germline ends came to 11 bases. CDR1 and CDR2 (germline): SEHNR, FQNEAQ (reference sequence).

The rearrangement uses TRBV9 and TRBJ1-1, with 7 bases fitting TRBD1. Germline V gene data show CDR1 as SGDLS and CDR2 as YYNGEE. J gave up 11 bases and V 3 bases, and 7 bases lay outside the gene matches. This CDR3 has 12 amino acids. The CDR3 DNA reads TGTGCCAGCAGCGCAGTGACAGGGTATGCTTTCTTT. Its protein product is CASSAVTGYAFF.

The chain combines TRBV6-5 with TRBJ2-5, with D tentatively TRBD1 or TRBD2 (6 bases each). V lost 7 bases to trimming and J lost 4 bases, with 13 bases between them. This CDR3 is 13 amino acids long. Per the germline V gene, CDR1 is MNHEY and CDR2 is SVGAGI. The CDR3 DNA reads as TGTGCCAGCACCACACAGGGAGGAGAGACCCAGTACTTC. Amino acids: CASTTQGGETQYF.

The chain joins TRBV19 to TRBJ1-5; 9 bases fit TRBD1. Germline V gene sequence: CDR1 LNHDA, CDR2 SQIVND (reference sequence). Losses at the gene ends were 0 bases for V and 3 bases for J; bases not matched to a gene: 3. The CDR3 contains 16 residues. CDR3 nucleotides: TGTGCCAGTAGTATAGAGGGGACAGGGCCCAATCAGCCCCAGCATTTT. It translates to CASSIEGTGPNQPQHF.

CDR3 amino acids: CASSLAAGGTWEQYF. The DNA of the CDR3 is TGTGCCAGCAGCTTAGCCGCAGGGGGCACATGGGAGCAGTACTTC. The chain combines TRBV7-6 with TRBJ2-7; the match to TRBD1 covers 8 bases. The germline V gene encodes CDR1 SGHVS and CDR2 FNYEAQ. The trim removed 0 bases at V and 7 bases at J, leaving 8 bases unmatched. This CDR3 spans 15 amino acids.

The chain has TRBV2 and TRBJ1-1; D might be TRBD1 (6 bases). The CDR3 loop spans 13 amino acids. Germline CDR1 and CDR2: SNHLY and FYNNEI. V lost 5 bases and J lost 5, with 12 bases in between. The CDR3 loop reads CASSIAGTTEAFF. The DNA for the CDR3 is TGTGCCAGCAGTATAGCCGGGACAACTGAAGCTTTCTTT.

This chain joins TRBV10-1 and TRBJ2-5, with D unresolved. The CDR3 spans 15 residues. Trimming stripped 8 bases from V and 2 bases from J, with 18 bases between. Germline CDR1 reads WNHNN; CDR2 reads SYGVQD (reference sequence). CDR3 sequence reads: CASPQDCGTQETQYF. The CDR3 nucleotides read TGCGCCAGCCCCCAAGACTGTGGAACTCAAGAGACCCAGTACTTC.

There are a few counts of this clone. Written as DNA, the CDR3 is TGCGCCAGCAGCCTACCGACTAGCGGCGCGAACACCGGGGAGCTGTTTTTT. This sequence encodes CASSLPTSGANTGELFF. V usage is TRBV4-1 and J usage is TRBJ2-2; 9 bases map to TRBD2. The CDR3 spans 17 residues. The germline gives CDR1 MGHRA, CDR2 YSYEKL. Losses at the gene ends were 4 bases for V and 0 bases for J; bases not matched to a gene: 6.

This clone was seen more than once but under ten times. The chain has TRBV2 and TRBJ2-7; D tentatively reads TRBD1 or TRBD2 (5 bases each). Trimming pared 2 bases from V and 7 bases from J, leaving 12 bases between. Germline CDR1 SNHLY, CDR2 FYNNEI. This CDR3 is 13 amino acids long. CDR3 region: CASSESNGGEQYF. CDR3 nucleotide sequence: TGTGCCAGCAGTGAATCGAATGGGGGAGAGCAGTACTTC.

The CDR3 DNA reads TGCGCCAGCAGCCAAGATGAAAGGGGGGTCGGGGAGCTGTTTTTT. Protein: CASSQDERGVGELFF. The chain carries TRBV4-1 and TRBJ2-2; the D gene could be TRBD1 or TRBD2 (6 bases each). Trimming removed 0 bases from V and 7 bases from J, with 12 bases in between. Germline assignment: CDR1 MGHRA and CDR2 YSYEKL. CDR3 length equals 15 residues.

The chain carries TRBV5-1 and TRBJ2-1; 11 nucleotides agree with TRBD1. The CDR3 has 16 amino acids. Germline V gene data show CDR1 as SGHRS and CDR2 as YFSETQ. The ends lost 2 bases at V and 3 bases at J; junction bases unmatched: 4. CDR3 bases: TGCGCCAGCAGCTTACCCGGGACAGGGGGCTACAATGAGCAGTTCTTC. Its translation is CASSLPGTGGYNEQFF.

The rearrangement links TRBV5-1 to TRBJ2-3; possibly TRBD1 for D (6 bases). The length of the CDR3 is 16 residues. CDR1 is SGHRS and CDR2 is YFSETQ in the germline V gene. The V and J ends lost 0 bases and 1 base respectively, with 12 bases between them. The CDR3 DNA reads as TGCGCCAGCAGCTTGGGTGGGGGCGCAGGCACAGATACGCAGTATTTT. Protein sequence: CASSLGGGAGTDTQYF.

CDR3 nucleotides: TGCAGTGCCCTAGAGGGAACAGGCTACACCTTC. This translates into CSALEGTGYTF. This sequence joins TRBV20-1 and TRBJ1-2; unclear D gene. Trimming cost V 6 bases and J 8 bases, with 13 bases left between them. Germline CDR1 DFQATT, CDR2 SNEGSKA (reference sequence). The CDR3 runs 11 residues.

Written as DNA, the CDR3 is TGTGCCAGCAGAACCCGGGACAGGGTGGCACCCCTCCACTTT. Its translation: CASRTRDRVAPLHF. This rearrangement joins TRBV6-6 to TRBJ1-6; 9 bases agree with TRBD1. The CDR3 has 14 amino acids. V trimming: 6 bases; J trimming: 11 bases; junction bases outside the gene matches: 8. The germline CDR1 and CDR2 sequences are MNHNY and SVGAGI (reference sequence).

This chain uses TRBV5-5 with TRBJ1-3; no clear D gene. CDR3 length: 17 residues. Germline lookup yields CDR1 SGHKS and CDR2 YYEKEE (reference sequence). V was trimmed by 1 base and J by 0 bases, leaving 14 bases between them. In nucleotides, the CDR3 is TGTGCCAGCAGCTTGTTTGTGACTGGAAGCTCTGGAAACACCATATATTTT. This gives the protein CASSLFVTGSSGNTIYF.